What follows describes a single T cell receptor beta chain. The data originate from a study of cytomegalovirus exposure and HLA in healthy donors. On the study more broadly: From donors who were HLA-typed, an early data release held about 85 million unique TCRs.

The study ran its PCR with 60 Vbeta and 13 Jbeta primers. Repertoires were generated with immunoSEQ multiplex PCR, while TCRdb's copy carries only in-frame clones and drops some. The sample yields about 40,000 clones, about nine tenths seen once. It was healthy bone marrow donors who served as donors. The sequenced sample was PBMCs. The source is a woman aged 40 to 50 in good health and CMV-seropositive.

CDR3 coding DNA: TGTGCCATCACTTCACACTCTGGAAACACCATATATTTT. Its protein product is CAITSHSGNTIYF. This sequence joins TRBV10-3 and TRBJ1-3, with D hard to call. Germline CDR1 reads ENHRY; CDR2 reads SYGVKD. The CDR3 totals 13 residues. V was trimmed by 7 bases and J by 0 bases, leaving 7 bases between them.